This T cell receptor beta chain came from a study of blood T cell repertoires in COVID-19. The CDR3 has 17 residues. The germline CDR1 and CDR2 sequences are SGHVS and FQNEAQ. The V and J ends lost 1 base and 0 bases, in that order; junction bases with no gene match: 6. All recovered Cohort 3 donors got two negative PCRs, got clearance, or saw symptom resolution. The protocol was immunoSEQ multiplex PCR, while the TCRdb copy is restricted to in-frame clones and leaves out a portion. The sample consists of about 150,000 clones, more than 75% of them appearing once. This clonotype was obtained from a woman between 50 and 59 years old who had recovered from COVID-19. Source material: PBMCs or T cells enriched from blood (not recorded which). The chain links TRBV7-8 to TRBJ1-5; 7 bases align to TRBD1. The CDR3 is CASSLEGGTASNQPQHF. The DNA for the CDR3 is TGTGCCAGCAGCTTAGAAGGAGGGACAGCTAGCAATCAGCCCCAGCATTTT. Using reference TRBV7-8 and TRBJ1-5 for the parts outside the CDR3, the full variable domain is GAGVSQSPRYKVAKRGQDVALRCDPISGHVSLFWYQQALGQGPEFLTYFQNEAQLDKSGLPSDRFFAERPEGSVSTLKIQRTQQEDSAVYLCASSLEGGTASNQPQHFGDGTRLSIL.